Listed below are T cell receptor beta chains from one sample, sequenced in a study of CD8 T cells in ankylosing spondylitis. TCRdb processed the 5' RACE reads anew with MiXCR; each CDR3 protein has one entry. The repertoire consists of about 27,000 distinct CDR3 sequences, with 6.5% to 9.5% occurring once and the leading ten covering just under 30%. Sequencing used blood. The receptor source for this set is a male donor with ankylosing spondylitis or in good health (not recorded which). Both conserved end residues are part of each CDR3. Fields, in order: J gene, clone size, V gene, D gene, CDR3 protein, CDR3 DNA. The D gene is left open where the match is weak. Size tells how often a clone was seen (once, few, many) or the class of an expanded clone, and some rows leave it out.

>TRBJ2-2|-|TRBV4-3|-
CASSPDSRNTGELFF
TGCGCCAGCAGCCCGGACTCTCGGAACACCGGGGAGCTGTTTTTT
>TRBJ2-7|many|TRBV5-1|-
CASSLEWRGVGTYEQYF
TGCGCCAGCAGCTTGGAGTGGAGGGGTGTTGGAACCTACGAGCAGTACTTC
>TRBJ2-4|-|TRBV29-1|TRBD1
CSVLRTGTNIQYF
TGCAGCGTCCTCAGGACAGGGACAAACATTCAGTACTTC
>TRBJ2-1|-|TRBV29-1|-
CSVEDKAGSDNEQFF
TGCAGCGTTGAAGATAAGGCAGGGTCGGACAATGAGCAGTTCTTC
>TRBJ1-4|-|TRBV3-1|-
CASSQDFFRGGTNEKLFF
TGTGCCAGCAGCCAAGATTTTTTCAGGGGAGGGACTAATGAAAAACTGTTTTTT
>TRBJ2-3|many|TRBV7-3|-
CASSLGGTDTQYF
TGTGCCAGCAGCTTAGGAGGTACAGATACGCAGTATTTT
>TRBJ2-3|-|TRBV7-2|-
CASSPTDTQYF
TGTGCCAGCAGCCCCACAGATACGCAGTATTTT
>TRBJ2-3|-|TRBV11-2|-
CASSLSGVAGTDTQYF
TGTGCCAGCAGCTTATCTGGGGTTGCTGGAACAGATACGCAGTATTTT
>TRBJ2-2|many|TRBV6-2/TRBV6-3|-
CASSYPLRRDTGELFF
TGTGCCAGCAGTTACCCTCTCCGGCGAGACACCGGGGAGCTGTTTTTT
>TRBJ1-1|medium-sized|TRBV5-1|-
CASSLFPGGNTEAFF
TGCGCCAGCAGCTTGTTTCCGGGCGGGAACACTGAAGCTTTCTTT
>TRBJ2-3|many|TRBV29-1|-
CSVAEGWGGTDTQYF
TGCAGCGTTGCGGAAGGCTGGGGAGGCACAGATACGCAGTATTTT
>TRBJ2-5|-|TRBV10-3|-
CAISDPGEEETQYF
TGTGCCATCAGTGACCCAGGGGAGGAAGAGACCCAGTACTTC
>TRBJ2-5|few|TRBV5-1|TRBD2
CASSLVSGRETQYF
TGCGCCAGCAGCTTGGTTAGCGGGAGAGAGACCCAGTACTTC
>TRBJ2-1|few|TRBV11-2|TRBD1
CASSGQVNNEQFF
TGTGCCAGCAGTGGACAGGTTAACAATGAGCAGTTCTTC
>TRBJ1-4|few|TRBV12-3/TRBV12-4|TRBD1
CASSPGGHSNEKLFF
TGTGCCAGCAGCCCAGGGGGACACTCGAATGAAAAACTGTTTTTT
>TRBJ1-2|few|TRBV4-3|-
CASSQGQGSYTF
TGCGCCAGCAGCCAAGGGCAGGGTAGCTACACCTTC
>TRBJ2-3|few|TRBV7-9|-
CASSPNMDTQYF
TGTGCCAGCAGCCCTAATATGGATACGCAGTATTTT
>TRBJ2-7|many|TRBV7-2|-
CASSLGQGINEQYF
TGTGCCAGCAGCTTAGGGCAGGGGATCAACGAGCAGTACTTC
>TRBJ2-3|-|TRBV7-2|-
CASSYGAGSDTQYF
TGTGCCAGCAGCTATGGGGCGGGATCAGATACGCAGTATTTT
>TRBJ2-3|-|TRBV20-1|TRBD2
CSASKREGTDTQYF
TGCAGTGCTAGTAAGCGGGAGGGGACAGATACGCAGTATTTT
>TRBJ2-2|-|TRBV6-4|-
CASSDPGTGELFF
TGTGCCAGCAGTGACCCGGGGACCGGGGAGCTGTTTTTT
>TRBJ2-3|few|TRBV29-1|TRBD2
CSVATSGVTDTQYF
TGCAGCGTAGCGACTAGCGGGGTCACAGATACGCAGTATTTT
>TRBJ2-1|-|TRBV15|TRBD2
CATQREWNEQFF
TGTGCCACCCAGCGGGAGTGGAATGAGCAGTTCTTC
>TRBJ2-5|few|TRBV4-2|TRBD2
CASSQGVAGSRETQYF
TGTGCCAGCAGCCAAGGGGTAGCGGGCTCCCGAGAGACCCAGTACTTC
>TRBJ2-2|many|TRBV5-4|-
CASSPRPNTGELFF
TGTGCCAGCAGCCCCCGACCAAACACCGGGGAGCTGTTTTTT
>TRBJ2-2|few|TRBV4-1|-
CASSSPVINTGELFF
TGCGCCAGCAGCTCACCCGTTATAAACACCGGGGAGCTGTTTTTT
>TRBJ2-2|-|TRBV15|-
CATSTTGELFF
TGTGCCACCAGCACCACCGGGGAGCTGTTTTTT
>TRBJ1-5|many|TRBV10-3|TRBD1
CAISSDRGNQPQHF
TGTGCCATCAGTTCCGACAGGGGGAATCAGCCCCAGCATTTT
>TRBJ1-6|few|TRBV7-2|-
CASSLGGLTFGNSPLHF
TGTGCCAGCAGCTTAGGGGGGCTGACTTTTGGGAATTCACCCCTCCACTTT
>TRBJ1-1|many|TRBV7-3|-
CASSLTKNTEAFF
TGTGCCAGCAGCTTAACAAAGAACACTGAAGCTTTCTTT
>TRBJ1-1|-|TRBV12-3/TRBV12-4|-
CASSFGEVTEAFF
TGTGCCAGCAGTTTTGGGGAGGTCACTGAAGCTTTCTTT
>TRBJ2-1|-|TRBV5-1|TRBD2
CASSLGSSGVLGNTEQFF
TGCGCCAGCAGCTTGGGGTCTAGCGGGGTTCTAGGGAACACTGAGCAGTTCTTC
>TRBJ1-1|few|TRBV7-9|-
CASSLPGENTEAFF
TGTGCCAGCAGCTTACCGGGGGAGAACACTGAAGCTTTCTTT
>TRBJ2-2|-|TRBV6-2/TRBV6-3|-
CASSDTTPGQRTGELFF
TGTGCCAGCAGCGATACAACCCCCGGACAGAGGACCGGGGAGCTGTTTTTT
>TRBJ1-4|many|TRBV12-3/TRBV12-4|TRBD1
CATLAGGFGEKLFF
TGTGCCACCCTAGCAGGGGGCTTTGGTGAAAAACTGTTTTTT
>TRBJ2-1|few|TRBV7-9|-
CASSPPGAGEQFF
TGTGCCAGCAGCCCCCCGGGGGCTGGTGAGCAGTTCTTC
>TRBJ1-1|-|TRBV6-2/TRBV6-3|-
CASTLQFITEAFF
TGTGCCAGCACGCTACAATTTATCACTGAAGCTTTCTTT
>TRBJ1-4|-|TRBV5-5|-
CASSLSSDRIEKLFF
TGTGCCAGCAGCTTATCCTCCGACAGGATTGAAAAACTGTTTTTT
>TRBJ2-3|-|TRBV7-8|-
CASSLGGDSWADTQYF
TGTGCCAGCAGCCTAGGTGGAGATTCTTGGGCAGATACGCAGTATTTT
>TRBJ2-2|few|TRBV12-3/TRBV12-4|TRBD2
CASRDRAGGNTGELFF
TGTGCCAGCAGAGATAGAGCGGGGGGCAACACCGGGGAGCTGTTTTTT
>TRBJ2-5|-|TRBV7-9|TRBD2
CASSRTSGDAGETQYF
TGTGCCAGCAGCAGAACTAGCGGCGACGCGGGAGAGACCCAGTACTTC
>TRBJ2-5|-|TRBV6-2/TRBV6-3|TRBD2
CASTPGLVGETQYF
TGTGCCAGCACCCCGGGACTAGTCGGAGAGACCCAGTACTTC
>TRBJ2-1|-|TRBV29-1|TRBD2
CSVDSSGGISYNEQFF
TGCAGCGTTGACTCTAGCGGGGGGATTTCCTACAATGAGCAGTTCTTC
>TRBJ2-1|-|TRBV5-1|-
CASSLAGTLNEQFF
TGCGCCAGCAGCTTGGCAGGGACCCTCAATGAGCAGTTCTTC
>TRBJ1-5|-|TRBV7-2|-
CASSPRFGQHNQPQHF
TGTGCCAGCAGCCCCCGTTTCGGACAGCACAATCAGCCCCAGCATTTT
>TRBJ1-3|few|TRBV29-1|-
CSVGFQGGSGNTIYF
TGCAGCGTTGGCTTTCAAGGGGGCTCTGGAAACACCATATATTTT
>TRBJ1-6|many|TRBV28|TRBD1
CASTQTGAPNSPLHF
TGTGCCAGCACCCAGACAGGGGCTCCTAATTCACCCCTCCACTTT
>TRBJ2-2|many|TRBV9|TRBD2
CASSQASGGSNTGELFF
TGTGCCAGCAGCCAGGCCAGCGGGGGATCGAACACCGGGGAGCTGTTTTTT
>TRBJ2-5|few|TRBV7-2|-
CASSLGQIQETQYF
TGTGCCAGCAGCTTAGGACAGATCCAAGAGACCCAGTACTTC
>TRBJ2-4|-|TRBV2|-
CASSPRGADIQYF
TGTGCCAGCAGCCCTCGGGGGGCCGACATTCAGTACTTC
>TRBJ2-7|few|TRBV12-3/TRBV12-4|TRBD2
CASSLLAGSYEQYF
TGTGCCAGCAGTTTACTAGCGGGCTCCTACGAGCAGTACTTC
>TRBJ2-3|many|TRBV12-3/TRBV12-4|-
CASSLDADTQYF
TGTGCCAGCAGTTTAGATGCAGATACGCAGTATTTT
>TRBJ1-3|many|TRBV29-1|-
CSVGQAGNTIYF
TGCAGCGTTGGACAGGCTGGAAACACCATATATTTT
>TRBJ2-2|few|TRBV20-1|-
CSARDIFWGSTGELFF
TGCAGTGCTAGAGACATCTTTTGGGGAAGCACCGGGGAGCTGTTTTTT
>TRBJ2-3|-|TRBV29-1|-
CSLGGTEQNTDTQYF
TGCAGCCTGGGGGGTACGGAGCAAAACACAGATACGCAGTATTTT
>TRBJ2-1|many|TRBV2|TRBD2
CASSERIAGGRHEQFF
TGTGCCAGCAGTGAACGGATCGCGGGGGGAAGGCATGAGCAGTTCTTC
>TRBJ2-3|many|TRBV7-3|-
CASSLSGPKDTQYF
TGTGCCAGCAGCTTATCCGGACCTAAAGATACGCAGTATTTT
>TRBJ2-2|few|TRBV29-1|-
CSSGGTANTGELFF
TGCAGCTCCGGGGGGACAGCGAACACCGGGGAGCTGTTTTTT